The clone carrying this T cell receptor beta chain has more than one count but fewer than ten. Its antigen is unknown. The CDR3 spans 14 residues. The ends were cut back, 6 bases at V and 0 bases at J, with 11 bases in the middle. CDR1 and CDR2 from the germline V gene are SNHLY and FYNNEI. The PCR was carried out with 60 Vbeta primers and 13 Jbeta primers. Assay: immunoSEQ multiplex PCR; the TCRdb copy retains only in-frame clones and omits some. The repertoire holds some 140,000 clones, 73% seen once, with 1.3% in the top ten. The record originates from a study of cytomegalovirus exposure and HLA in healthy donors. Overall study context: Roughly 180 million T cells yielded 90 million to 130 million unique TCR beta sequences, as an earlier analysis found. Of the donors genotyped, approximately 410 in all, about 80% fell in the Caucasian-associated ancestry cluster. Study-level points and caveats: At a 0.05 false discovery rate, a later analysis found some 17,000 TCR beta sequences to be associated with HLA alleles. While the bulk of TCR sequences proved rare, some public TCRs turned up in many donors.

This receptor was identified in a woman aged 40 to 55 in good health and CMV-seronegative. The chain joins TRBV2 to TRBJ1-1, with a tentative D call TRBD1 (5 bases). Sequencing was carried out using PBMCs. Written as DNA, the CDR3 is TGTGCCAGCAGCCTGACAGAGCTGAACACTGAAGCTTTCTTT. This codes for CASSLTELNTEAFF.